The source of this T cell receptor beta chain is a study of blood T cell repertoires in COVID-19. At the level of the study: Some COVID-19 samples were acute and others convalescent; all came from the United States, Italy and Spain.

This clone was counted only a few times. Symptom resolution, clearance, or two negative PCRs marked the recovered donors of Cohort 3. In the original workflow: Reference gene primer amplification yielded estimated nucleated cell counts. Clones were read by immunoSEQ multiplex PCR, and TCRdb kept only the in-frame ones, dropping some. That table furnishes V, J and clone size, whereas the DNA furnished D and trimming. The table records a few hundred thousand clones, approximately 84% of them present only once. V dropped 7 bases and J dropped 7 bases, with 29 bases sitting between them. The CDR3 runs to 19 residues. Germline V gene lookup returns CDR1 SEHNR and CDR2 FQNEAQ (reference sequence).

The genes are TRBV7-9 and TRBJ1-6; D might be TRBD1 (6 bases). Sequencing was done on a sample of PBMCs or T cells enriched from blood (not recorded which). This TCR derives from a man aged 25 to 40 who had recovered from COVID-19. This CDR3 reads CASKRWASRRGGQNSPLHF. CDR3 DNA: TGTGCCAGCAAACGATGGGCCTCGCGGAGGGGGGGTCAGAATTCACCCCTCCACTTT.